These 8 T cell receptor beta chains came from one sample sequenced in a study of T cell responses to AZD1222 COVID-19 vaccine. Generated by immunoSEQ multiplex PCR, the TCRdb table keeps only in-frame clones and is missing some. This sample has fewer than 200,000 clones; around 90% occur once, and the top ten carry roughly 1.7%. The sequencing here drew on peripheral blood, taken on day 0 of AZD1222 vaccination. These TCRs come from an adult in good health.

The genes are TRBV27 and TRBJ2-7; the match to TRBD2 covers 7 bases. CDR1 and CDR2 (germline): MNHEY, SMNVEV (reference sequence). The CDR3 loop spans 15 amino acids. Trimming cost V 2 bases and J 4 bases; bases outside gene matches: 8. CDR3 in DNA: TGTGCCAGCAGTTTAGGAGTCGCGGGAGCGTACGAGCAGTACTTC. Its protein is CASSLGVAGAYEQYF.

Of note for this clone: The same CDR3 can be traced to other DNA sequences in this sample. The V call is TRBV20-1, the J call TRBJ2-3; no definite D call. Trimming pared 3 bases from V and 5 bases from J, leaving 3 bases between. The CDR3 has 10 residues. Germline V gives CDR1 DFQATT, CDR2 SNEGSKA (reference sequence). CDR3 sequence (DNA): TGCAGTGCTAGCGGAGATACGCAGTATTTT. Its translation is CSASGDTQYF.

The J gene is TRBJ1-3, the V gene TRBV5-6, with D unclear. This CDR3 has 14 amino acids. Germline assignment: CDR1 SGHDT and CDR2 YYEEEE. V was trimmed by 1 base and J by 4 bases, leaving 9 bases between them. The CDR3 nucleotides read TGTGCCAGCAGCTTGCTAGGGCCCGGAAACACCATATATTTT. It encodes CASSLLGPGNTIYF.

The chain's CDR3 is CASRPTSPGYTF. The CDR3 coding sequence is TGTGCCAGCAGGCCGACTTCCCCTGGCTACACCTTC. This chain joins TRBV2 and TRBJ1-2; unclear D gene. This CDR3 contains 12 residues. CDR1 and CDR2 from the germline V gene are SNHLY and FYNNEI. Deletions cut 6 bases from V and 7 bases from J, with 12 bases between.

This chain connects TRBV10-1 to TRBJ2-2, with D uncertain. CDR3 length equals 14 residues. With 1 base removed from V and 1 base from J, the gap between germline ends came to 4 bases. CDR1 is WNHNN, CDR2 SYGVQD, per germline (reference sequence). Written as DNA, the CDR3 is TGCGCCAGCAGTGAGTGGAGGAACACCGGGGAGCTGTTTTTT. Protein product: CASSEWRNTGELFF.

CDR3 protein: CASRPGGANYGYTF. The CDR3 DNA is TGTGCCAGCAGACCTGGAGGGGCTAACTATGGCTACACCTTC. The V gene is TRBV2, the J gene TRBJ1-2; D might be TRBD1 (5 bases). Trimming took 6 bases from V and 0 from J, leaving 11 bases between them. This CDR3 is built from 14 residues. The germline CDR1 and CDR2 sequences are SNHLY and FYNNEI.

The V and J genes are TRBV10-3 and TRBJ1-1; maybe TRBD1 (5 bases). Germline CDR1 and CDR2: ENHRY and SYGVKD. The CDR3 totals 15 residues. V was trimmed by 8 bases and J by 1 base, leaving 17 bases between them. The CDR3 nucleotides are TGTGCCATCTTTGACCCAGGGATGGCGAACACTGAAGCTTTCTTT. Its protein is CAIFDPGMANTEAFF.

The chain recombines TRBV10-3 with TRBJ2-1, with D possibly TRBD1 on 6 matching bases. Germline CDR1 ENHRY, CDR2 SYGVKD. There are 14 residues in the CDR3. Trimming pared 3 bases from V and 2 bases from J, leaving 8 bases between. DNA of the CDR3: TGTGCCATCAGTGATGAGGGGGCCTACAATGAGCAGTTCTTC. The encoded protein is CAISDEGAYNEQFF.